These 23 T cell receptor beta chains were all obtained from the same sample, sequenced in a study of shared clonotypes between healthy human individuals (dated by TCRdb to the early 2020s). The protocol used for the library was the immunoSEQ multiplex PCR assay. TCRdb holds this immuneACCESS table with in-frame rearrangements only. Some clones are missing; in checked studies, unresolved V genes explain under half, and the rest has no known cause. The sample table contains approximately 2.4 million clones; only one count was recorded for 90% to 97% of them. The ten largest clonotypes hold roughly 0.13% of the sample. Source material: naive CD4+ T cells sorted from blood. In light of the paper, this sample's cell subset or site label describes: CD45RA+ positively selected. The receptors shown here come from a man aged 18 to 30 in good health.

This clone was seen just once. V and J are TRBV6-1 and TRBJ2-7; D gene unclear. Between the trimmed V and J ends, which lost 2 bases and 5 bases, there was a span of 10 bases. Germline CDR1 is MNHNS and CDR2 is SASEGT. The CDR3 covers 13 residues. CDR3 DNA: TGTGCCAGCAGTGAAAACCCCAGCCACGAGCAGTACTTC. Protein sequence: CASSENPSHEQYF.

This clone was detected once. This sequence joins TRBV18 and TRBJ1-1; perhaps TRBD1 as D (5 bases). The CDR3 sequence is 14 residues long. Germline values: CDR1 KGHSH, CDR2 LQKENI. V lost 0 bases and J 3 bases, leaving 8 bases between the germline ends. The CDR3 protein is CASSPPSGHTEAFF. The DNA for the CDR3 is TGTGCCAGCTCACCACCGTCAGGGCACACTGAAGCTTTCTTT.

V usage is TRBV30 and J usage is TRBJ2-7, with a possible D match to TRBD2 (7 bases). Trimming pared 0 bases from V and 0 bases from J, leaving 21 bases between. Germline V gene lookup returns CDR1 GTSNPN and CDR2 SVGIG (reference sequence). The length of the CDR3 is 18 residues. CDR3 coding DNA: TGTGCCTGGAGTGTACGGGGGGATATGAGGGGGAACTCCTACGAGCAGTACTTC. The encoded protein is CAWSVRGDMRGNSYEQYF.

The chain is built from TRBV5-1 and TRBJ1-3; maybe TRBD1 (5 bases). The germline V gene encodes CDR1 SGHRS and CDR2 YFSETQ. Trimming stripped 0 bases from V and 4 bases from J, with 11 bases between. This CDR3 is 15 amino acids long. For the CDR3, the DNA is TGCGCCAGCAGCTTGGATGGGGCGAAAGGAAACACCATATATTTT. Amino acids: CASSLDGAKGNTIYF.

The rearrangement uses TRBV7-9 and TRBJ2-7, with TRBD2 matching over 9 bases. Germline V gene lookup returns CDR1 SEHNR and CDR2 FQNEAQ (reference sequence). The CDR3 extends over 19 amino acids. The ends lost 1 base at V and 1 base at J; junction bases unmatched: 14. CDR3 in amino acids: CASSLVMGVGAGGSYEQYF. In nucleotides, the CDR3 is TGTGCCAGCAGCTTAGTAATGGGGGTAGGAGCGGGAGGTTCCTACGAGCAGTACTTC.

The V gene is TRBV5-4, the J gene TRBJ2-1, with TRBD2 matching over 9 bases. Germline CDR1 reads SGHNT; CDR2 reads YYREEE (reference sequence). Germline trimming cut 0 bases from V and 7 bases from J; bases unmatched to any gene: 8. The CDR3 runs to 16 residues. CDR3 nucleotides: TGTGCCAGCAGCTTGGGGGTAGCGGGAGTGCGTAATGAGCAGTTCTTC. It is translated as CASSLGVAGVRNEQFF.

The chain links TRBV6-1 to TRBJ1-3; no clear D gene. This CDR3 comprises 14 residues. V was shortened by 1 base and J by 0 bases, with 4 bases between the two germline ends. Looked up from germline, CDR1 is MNHNS and CDR2 is SASEGT. The CDR3 is CASSEGSSGNTIYF. CDR3 bases: TGTGCCAGCAGTGAAGGCAGCTCTGGAAACACCATATATTTT.

This rearrangement joins TRBV7-8 to TRBJ2-7; D is possibly TRBD1 (6 bases). The CDR3 covers 15 residues. Looked up from germline, CDR1 is SGHVS and CDR2 is FQNEAQ. Between the trimmed V and J ends, which lost 8 bases and 2 bases, there was a span of 19 bases. This CDR3 reads CASGEAGTPAYEQYF. The CDR3 nucleotides read TGTGCCAGCGGGGAAGCCGGGACACCAGCCTACGAGCAGTACTTC.

The chain combines TRBV28 with TRBJ2-3; unclear D gene. The CDR3 consists of 15 residues. The germline CDR1 and CDR2 sequences are MDHEN and SYDVKM. Trimming took 4 bases from V and 1 from J, leaving 12 bases between them. CDR3 protein: CASSSTQDGTDTQYF. CDR3 in DNA: TGTGCCAGCAGTTCGACCCAGGATGGCACAGATACGCAGTATTTT.

The V call is TRBV19, the J call TRBJ2-7; 11 positions agree with TRBD1. Per the germline V gene, CDR1 is LNHDA and CDR2 is SQIVND (reference sequence). The CDR3 loop spans 17 amino acids. After removal of 4 bases from V and 3 bases from J, the junction contained 11 bases not matched to a gene. The CDR3 bases are TGTGCCAGTAGTACGTCGGGACAGGGGGTTATGTTCTACGAGCAGTACTTC. Its protein is CASSTSGQGVMFYEQYF.

The V and J genes are TRBV28 and TRBJ1-2; D is uncertain. CDR3 size: 13 residues. The V end was cut by 5 bases, the J end by 9 bases, with 16 bases between. Germline values: CDR1 MDHEN, CDR2 SYDVKM. The CDR3 loop is CASSRRPLRRYTF. Written as DNA, the CDR3 is TGTGCCAGCAGTCGCCGTCCTCTACGACGCTACACCTTC.

Comments on this clone: Other DNA sequences in the same sample also yield this CDR3. The chain joins TRBV5-1 to TRBJ2-1, with D possibly matching TRBD2 (5 bases). V lost 0 bases and J lost 4, with 5 bases in between. The V gene's germline CDR1 is SGHRS and CDR2 YFSETQ. The CDR3 consists of 13 residues. For the CDR3, the DNA is TGCGCCAGCAGCTTGGGAGGGTACAATGAGCAGTTCTTC. Protein sequence: CASSLGGYNEQFF.

A remark on this clone: Other nucleotide sequences in the sample specify the same CDR3. The chain recombines TRBV10-3 with TRBJ2-3; D might be TRBD2 (6 bases). The CDR3 covers 14 residues. CDR1 and CDR2 from the germline V gene are ENHRY and SYGVKD. V was clipped by 4 bases and J by 0 bases, with 8 bases between them. CDR3: CAISGGDSTDTQYF. The CDR3 nucleotides are TGTGCCATCAGTGGGGGGGATAGCACAGATACGCAGTATTTT.

The V gene is TRBV5-1, the J gene TRBJ1-2; TRBD1 agrees at 8 bases. V was pared by 1 base and J by 7 bases, with 0 bases of the junction left unmatched. The germline gives CDR1 SGHRS, CDR2 YFSETQ. The CDR3 loop spans 12 amino acids. CDR3 in DNA: TGCGCCAGCAGCTTGACAGGGGGTGGCTACACCTTC. Residues: CASSLTGGGYTF.

The gene calls are TRBV14 and TRBJ1-1, with 9 positions matching TRBD1. Germline CDR1 reads SGHDN; CDR2 reads FVKESK. The CDR3 contains 14 residues. The V segment lost 3 bases and the J segment 5 bases; nucleotides outside the gene matches: 4. CDR3 DNA: TGTGCCAGCAGCCAGCACAGGGGGCAAACTGAAGCTTTCTTT. Protein: CASSQHRGQTEAFF.

This clone occurred once. The chain is built from TRBV30 and TRBJ1-6; D remains ambiguous. Trimming took 6 bases from V and 4 from J, leaving 7 bases between them. This CDR3 has 12 amino acids. The germline V gene encodes CDR1 GTSNPN and CDR2 SVGIG (reference sequence). CDR3 amino acids: CACWEYNSPLHF. CDR3 sequence (DNA): TGTGCCTGTTGGGAATATAATTCACCCCTCCACTTT.

This rearrangement joins TRBV6-5 to TRBJ2-7, with D perhaps given as TRBD1 or TRBD2 (5 bases each). The CDR3 spans 12 residues. V shed 8 bases and J shed 5 bases, with 13 bases lying between them. The germline V gene has CDR1 MNHEY and CDR2 SVGAGI. This CDR3 reads CASSGTANEQYF. The CDR3 DNA is TGTGCCAGCTCCGGGACGGCTAACGAGCAGTACTTC.

In its sample, this clone was seen once. The chain has TRBV6-5 and TRBJ1-4; no clear D. The germline gives CDR1 MNHEY, CDR2 SVGAGI. This CDR3 has 14 residues. Trimming cost V 8 bases and J 2 bases, with 12 bases left between them. The CDR3 sequence: CASGAGLTNEKLFF. CDR3 DNA sequence: TGTGCCAGCGGTGCGGGTCTTACTAATGAAAAACTGTTTTTT.

CDR3 sequence reads: CASRGGPNTGELFF. The CDR3 DNA follows: TGTGCCTCCAGGGGGGGACCGAACACCGGGGAGCTGTTTTTT. The V call is TRBV6-1, the J call TRBJ2-2, with D perhaps TRBD1 or TRBD2 (7 bases each). The CDR3 totals 14 residues. Germline V gene lookup returns CDR1 MNHNS and CDR2 SASEGT. The V gene lost 11 bases and the J gene lost 0 bases, with 13 bases spanning the gap.

V and J are TRBV11-3 and TRBJ2-5, with D maybe TRBD1 (6 bases). The CDR3 runs to 15 residues. Germline values: CDR1 SGHNT, CDR2 YENEEA. The V gene lost 5 bases and the J gene lost 4 bases, with 17 bases spanning the gap. CDR3 sequence: CASSPPQGKGETQYF. The DNA of the CDR3 is TGTGCCAGCAGCCCCCCACAGGGAAAGGGAGAGACCCAGTACTTC.

The sample holds one count of this clone. V usage is TRBV2 and J usage is TRBJ2-5, with 11 nucleotides matching TRBD2. The V and J ends lost 7 bases and 5 bases, in that order; junction bases with no gene match: 9. CDR1 is SNHLY, CDR2 FYNNEI, per germline. The CDR3 is made up of 15 amino acids. The CDR3 DNA follows: TGTGCCAGCACCAAGACTAGCGGGGCTGGTGAGACCCAGTACTTC. Amino acids: CASTKTSGAGETQYF.

To note about this clone: The sample carries other DNA sequences with the same CDR3. This rearrangement joins TRBV28 to TRBJ1-1; perhaps TRBD1 as D (5 bases). This CDR3 comprises 11 residues. CDR1 MDHEN and CDR2 SYDVKM come from the germline V gene. The V end was cut by 2 bases, the J end by 9 bases, with 7 bases between. CDR3 sequence: CASSLQGKAFF. Written as DNA, the CDR3 is TGTGCCAGCAGTTTACAGGGCAAAGCTTTCTTT.

The J gene is TRBJ2-7, the V gene TRBV28; D might be TRBD1 (8 bases). The CDR3 runs to 15 residues. Germline CDR1 and CDR2: MDHEN and SYDVKM. V lost 5 bases, J lost 4 bases, and 18 bases lay in between. Here the CDR3 reads CASSIQGAGEYEQYF. CDR3 bases: TGTGCCAGCAGTATTCAGGGGGCGGGAGAGTACGAGCAGTACTTC.